The subject of this entry is one T cell receptor beta chain. Its cognate antigen is unknown. The record originates from a study of T cell responses to AZD1222 COVID-19 vaccine. For the study at large: Pooled together were second doses at about 4 or about 12 weeks. General study results and limits: Every sample of the repertoires postdated the peak T cell response. Seropositive status at baseline applied to only 6 or 7 AZD1222 recipients.

Repertoires were generated with immunoSEQ multiplex PCR, while TCRdb's copy carries only in-frame clones and drops some. The sample has about 60,000 clones, 84% seen once. This CDR3 is built from 12 residues. Trimming stripped 2 bases from V and 11 bases from J, with 12 bases between. The sequence was collected from an adult in good health. This specimen consisted of peripheral blood, obtained on day 0 of AZD1222 vaccination. The J gene is TRBJ1-1, the V gene TRBV12-3 or TRBV12-4; no clear D. The CDR3 sequence: CASSLPKGGAFF. The CDR3 DNA reads as TGTGCCAGCAGTTTACCCAAGGGAGGGGCTTTCTTT.